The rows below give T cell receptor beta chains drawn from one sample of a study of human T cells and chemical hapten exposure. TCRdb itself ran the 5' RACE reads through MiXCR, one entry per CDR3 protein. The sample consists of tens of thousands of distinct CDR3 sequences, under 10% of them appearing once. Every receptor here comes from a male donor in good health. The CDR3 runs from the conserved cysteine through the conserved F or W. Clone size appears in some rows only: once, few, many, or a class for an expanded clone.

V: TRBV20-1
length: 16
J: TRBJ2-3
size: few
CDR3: CSAPGTRGGTTDTQYF

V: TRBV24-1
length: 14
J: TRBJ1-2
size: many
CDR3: CATSDGTVNYGYTF

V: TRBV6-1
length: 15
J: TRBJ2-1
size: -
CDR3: CASSTTSGSFDEQFF

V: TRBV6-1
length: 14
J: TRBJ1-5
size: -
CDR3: CASRQGYSNQPQHF

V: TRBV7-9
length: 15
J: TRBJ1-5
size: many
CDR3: CASSAGPSSNQPQHF

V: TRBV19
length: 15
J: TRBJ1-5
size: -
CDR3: CASSIGRGPNQPQHF

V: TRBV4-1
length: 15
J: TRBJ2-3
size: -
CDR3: CASSQGHVVTDTQYF

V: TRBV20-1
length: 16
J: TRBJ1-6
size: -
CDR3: CSARWDREGINSPLHF

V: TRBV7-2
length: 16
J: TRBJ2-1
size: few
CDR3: CASSLGGGGLYNEQFF

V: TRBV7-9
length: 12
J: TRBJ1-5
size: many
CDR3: CASSEGGQPQHF

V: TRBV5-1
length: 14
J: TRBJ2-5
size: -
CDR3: CASSGEGGLETQYF

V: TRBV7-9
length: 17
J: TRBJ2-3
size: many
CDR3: CASSTSASGRSTDTQYF

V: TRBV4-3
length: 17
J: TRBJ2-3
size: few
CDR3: CASSPSLDPRGTDTQYF

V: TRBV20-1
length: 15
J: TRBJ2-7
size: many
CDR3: CSAPGRGSSSYEQYF

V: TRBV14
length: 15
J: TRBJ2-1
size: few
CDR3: CASSPTMGWRDEQFF

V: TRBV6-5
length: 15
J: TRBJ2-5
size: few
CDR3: CASSSQMGGWETQYF

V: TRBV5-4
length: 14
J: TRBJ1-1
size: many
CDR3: CASSLGPANTEAFF

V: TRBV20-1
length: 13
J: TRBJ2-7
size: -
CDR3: CSANSGEPYEQYF

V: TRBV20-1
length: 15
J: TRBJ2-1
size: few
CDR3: CSAVDAGGSYNEQFF

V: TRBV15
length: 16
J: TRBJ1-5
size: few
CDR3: CATSRALTDSNQPQHF

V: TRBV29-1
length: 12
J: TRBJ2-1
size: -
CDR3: CSVEELANEQFF

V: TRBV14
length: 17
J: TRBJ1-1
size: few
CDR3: CASSKAGTGVGGAEAFF

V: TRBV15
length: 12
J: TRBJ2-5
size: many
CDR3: CATGTGDLVRYF

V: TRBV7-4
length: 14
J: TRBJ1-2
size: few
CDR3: CASSLPHAPYGYTF

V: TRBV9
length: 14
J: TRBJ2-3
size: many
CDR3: CASSGRTSTDTQYF

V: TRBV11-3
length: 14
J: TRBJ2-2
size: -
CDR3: CASSLGGSAGELFF

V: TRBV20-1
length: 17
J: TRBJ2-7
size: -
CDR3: CSARKPRGGSPSYEQYF

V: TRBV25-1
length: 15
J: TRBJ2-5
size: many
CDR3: CASSEEGTGFETQYF

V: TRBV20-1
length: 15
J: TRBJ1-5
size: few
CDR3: CSVKSGTHSNQPQHF

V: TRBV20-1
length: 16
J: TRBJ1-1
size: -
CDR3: CSARDLIGAMNTEAFF

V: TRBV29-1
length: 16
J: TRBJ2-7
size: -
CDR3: CSVDGLQGALPYEQYF

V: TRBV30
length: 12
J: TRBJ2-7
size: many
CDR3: CAWSLHRYEQYF

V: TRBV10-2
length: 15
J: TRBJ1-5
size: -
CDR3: CASSETGGSNQPQHF

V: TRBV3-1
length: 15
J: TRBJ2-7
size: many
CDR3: CASSQLDRPSYEQYF

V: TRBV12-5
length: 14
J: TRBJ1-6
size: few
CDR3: CASGLATGYSPLHF

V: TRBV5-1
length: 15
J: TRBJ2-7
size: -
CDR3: CASSLGGGEVYEQYF

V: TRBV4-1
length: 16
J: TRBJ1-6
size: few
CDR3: CASSQGAGGRNSPLHF

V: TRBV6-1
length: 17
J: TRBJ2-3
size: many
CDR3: CASSEPQGAFGTDTQYF

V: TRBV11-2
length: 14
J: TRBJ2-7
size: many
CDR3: CASRHGYSNYEQYF

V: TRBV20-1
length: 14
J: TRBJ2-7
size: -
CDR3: CSARMDRGGYEQYF

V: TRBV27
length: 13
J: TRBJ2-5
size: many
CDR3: CASSFGSQETQYF

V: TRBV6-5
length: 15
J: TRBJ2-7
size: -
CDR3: CASSPDRSTSYEQYF

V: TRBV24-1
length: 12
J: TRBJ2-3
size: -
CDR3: CATSDLRDTQYF

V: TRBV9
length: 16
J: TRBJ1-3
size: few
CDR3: CASSTTHRGPGNTIYF

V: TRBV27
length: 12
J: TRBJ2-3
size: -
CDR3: CASRGNTDTQYF

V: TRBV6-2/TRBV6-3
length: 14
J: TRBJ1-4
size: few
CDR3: CASSSMTGDEKLFF

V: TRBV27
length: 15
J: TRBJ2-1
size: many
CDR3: CASSRTASSYNEQFF

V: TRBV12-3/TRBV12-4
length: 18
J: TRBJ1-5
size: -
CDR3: CASSSSLGTGRDSQPQHF

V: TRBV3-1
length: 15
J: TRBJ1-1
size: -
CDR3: CASSPLDRPNTEAFF

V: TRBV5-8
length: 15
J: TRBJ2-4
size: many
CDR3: CASSLDSGLPNIQYF